The 6 T cell receptor beta chains reported below all come from one sample, sequenced in a study of early stage breast cancer tumors. Sequenced by immunoSEQ multiplex PCR; TCRdb stores in-frame clones only, minus some. The table shows more than 65,000 clones, with over 80% occurring only once. The specimen sequenced was blood. These receptor sequences come from a person aged 35 to 50 with breast cancer.

The chain carries TRBV30 and TRBJ1-5; D is possibly TRBD1 (5 bases). There are 13 residues in the CDR3. CDR1 is GTSNPN and CDR2 is SVGIG in the germline V gene (reference sequence). The V and J ends lost 1 base and 3 bases respectively, with 7 bases between them. The chain's CDR3 is CAWSEGNNQPQHF. CDR3 coding DNA: TGTGCCTGGAGTGAGGGGAACAATCAGCCCCAGCATTTT.

The chain carries TRBV28 and TRBJ1-2; D gene uncertain. Germline loops: CDR1 MDHEN, CDR2 SYDVKM. This CDR3 region has 11 residues. Trimming pared 5 bases from V and 3 bases from J, leaving 4 bases between. The CDR3 is CASSPDYGYTF. CDR3 in DNA: TGTGCCAGCAGTCCCGACTATGGCTACACCTTC.

This clone was seen once. Written as DNA, the CDR3 is TGTGCCAGTACTCTCAACTCGGCGGGGAGGCCCCAGCATTTT. Translation gives CASTLNSAGRPQHF. This sequence joins TRBV19 and TRBJ1-5; D call uncertain. In germline, CDR1 is LNHDA, CDR2 SQIVND (reference sequence). This CDR3 is 14 amino acids long. V dropped 7 bases and J dropped 9 bases, with 19 bases sitting between them.

The chain has TRBV7-3 and TRBJ2-1; TRBD2 agrees at 14 bases. CDR3 length: 16 residues. Trimming cost V 3 bases and J 3 bases; bases outside gene matches: 1. Germline V lookup: CDR1 SGHTA, CDR2 FQGTGA. In DNA, the CDR3 is TGTGCCAGCAGCTTGGGACTAGCGGGAGACTACAATGAGCAGTTCTTC. Encoded protein: CASSLGLAGDYNEQFF.

This clone is a singleton in its sample. The CDR3 loop is CASSERQGTEAFF. For the CDR3, the DNA is TGTGCCAGCAGTGAACGACAGGGAACTGAAGCTTTCTTT. The V gene is TRBV6-1, the J gene TRBJ1-1; 7 bases agree with TRBD1. V was pared by 2 bases and J by 5 bases, with 2 bases of the junction left unmatched. CDR1 is MNHNS, CDR2 SASEGT, per germline. The CDR3 runs to 13 residues.

The V call is TRBV6-1, the J call TRBJ2-7; 8 nucleotides line up with TRBD2. The CDR3 spans 15 residues. V dropped 5 bases and J dropped 3; count of bases not matched to a gene: 9. Germline loops: CDR1 MNHNS, CDR2 SASEGT. CDR3 sequence reads: CASSQSGTSHYEQYF. DNA of the CDR3: TGTGCCAGCAGTCAATCCGGGACTAGTCACTACGAGCAGTACTTC.